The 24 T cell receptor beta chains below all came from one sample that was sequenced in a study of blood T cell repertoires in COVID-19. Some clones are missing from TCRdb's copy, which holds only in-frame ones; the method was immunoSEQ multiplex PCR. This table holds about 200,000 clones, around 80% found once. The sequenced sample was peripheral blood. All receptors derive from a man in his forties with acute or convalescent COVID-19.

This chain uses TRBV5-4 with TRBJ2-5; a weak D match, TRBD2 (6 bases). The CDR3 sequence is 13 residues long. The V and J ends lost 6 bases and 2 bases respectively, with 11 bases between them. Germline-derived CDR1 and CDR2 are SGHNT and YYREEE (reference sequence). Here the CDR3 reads CASKPGLQETQYF. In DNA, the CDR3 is TGTGCCAGCAAACCGGGACTTCAAGAGACCCAGTACTTC.

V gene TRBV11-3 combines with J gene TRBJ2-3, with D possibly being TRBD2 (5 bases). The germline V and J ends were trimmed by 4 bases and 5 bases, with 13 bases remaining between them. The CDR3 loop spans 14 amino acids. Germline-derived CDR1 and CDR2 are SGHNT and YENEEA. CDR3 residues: CASSSSGRGDTQYF. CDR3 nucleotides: TGTGCCAGCAGCTCTTCCGGTCGGGGAGATACGCAGTATTTT.

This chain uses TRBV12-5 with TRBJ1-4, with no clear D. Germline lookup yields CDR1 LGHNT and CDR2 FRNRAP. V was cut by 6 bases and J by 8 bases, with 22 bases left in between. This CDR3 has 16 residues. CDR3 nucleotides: TGTGCTAGTGGCCCTGTTAGAGAATCAGGAGGGGAAAAACTGTTTTTT. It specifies CASGPVRESGGEKLFF.

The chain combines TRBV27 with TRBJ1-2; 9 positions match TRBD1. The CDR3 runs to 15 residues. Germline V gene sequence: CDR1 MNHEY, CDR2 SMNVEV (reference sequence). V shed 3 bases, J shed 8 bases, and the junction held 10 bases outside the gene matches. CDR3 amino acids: CASSFGDRALTGYTF. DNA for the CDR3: TGTGCCAGCAGTTTCGGGGACAGGGCCTTGACGGGCTACACCTTC.

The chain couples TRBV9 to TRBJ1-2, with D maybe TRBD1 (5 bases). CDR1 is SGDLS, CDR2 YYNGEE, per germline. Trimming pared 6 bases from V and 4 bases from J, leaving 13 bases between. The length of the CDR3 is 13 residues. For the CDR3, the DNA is TGTGCCAGCATTCTTCAGGGATCCTATGGCTACACCTTC. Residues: CASILQGSYGYTF.

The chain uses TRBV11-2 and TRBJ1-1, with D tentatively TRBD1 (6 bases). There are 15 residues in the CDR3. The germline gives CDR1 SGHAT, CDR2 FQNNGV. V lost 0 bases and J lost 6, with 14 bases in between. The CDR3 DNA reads TGTGCCAGCAGCTTAGATAGACCGGGACAAGCTGAAGCTTTCTTT. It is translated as CASSLDRPGQAEAFF.

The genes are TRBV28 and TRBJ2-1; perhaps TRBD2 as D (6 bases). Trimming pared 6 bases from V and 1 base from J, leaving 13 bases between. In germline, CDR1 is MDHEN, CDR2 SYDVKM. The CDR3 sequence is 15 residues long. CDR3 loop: CASSQIGTSYNEQFF. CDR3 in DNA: TGTGCCAGCAGCCAGATCGGGACTTCCTACAATGAGCAGTTCTTC.

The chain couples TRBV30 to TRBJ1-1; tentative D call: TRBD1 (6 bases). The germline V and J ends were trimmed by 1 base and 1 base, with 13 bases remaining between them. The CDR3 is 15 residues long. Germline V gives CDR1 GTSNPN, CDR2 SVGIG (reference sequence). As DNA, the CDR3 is TGTGCCTGGAGTGCCAGGGGATTGGGGAACACTGAAGCTTTCTTT. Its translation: CAWSARGLGNTEAFF.

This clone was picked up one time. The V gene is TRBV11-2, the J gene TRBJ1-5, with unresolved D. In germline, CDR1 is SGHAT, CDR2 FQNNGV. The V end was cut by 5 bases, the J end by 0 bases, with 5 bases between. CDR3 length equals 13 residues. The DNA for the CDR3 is TGTGCCAGCAGCCGAGATAGCAATCAGCCCCAGCATTTT. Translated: CASSRDSNQPQHF.

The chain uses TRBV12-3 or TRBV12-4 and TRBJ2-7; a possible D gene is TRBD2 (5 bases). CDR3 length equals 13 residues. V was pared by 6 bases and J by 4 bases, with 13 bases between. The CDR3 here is CASRISAYYEQYF. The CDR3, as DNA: TGTGCCAGCAGGATTAGCGCCTATTACGAGCAGTACTTC.

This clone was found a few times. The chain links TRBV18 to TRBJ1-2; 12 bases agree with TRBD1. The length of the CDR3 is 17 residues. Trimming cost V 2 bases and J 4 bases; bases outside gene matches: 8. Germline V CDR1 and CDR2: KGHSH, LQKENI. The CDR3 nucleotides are TGTGCCAGCTCACCAAGGTGGGACAGGGGGCGCGGCTATGGCTACACCTTC. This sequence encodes CASSPRWDRGRGYGYTF.

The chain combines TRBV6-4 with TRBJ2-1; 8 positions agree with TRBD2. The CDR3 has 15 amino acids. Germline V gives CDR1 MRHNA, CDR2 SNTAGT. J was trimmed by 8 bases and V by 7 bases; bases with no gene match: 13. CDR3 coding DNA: TGTGCCAGCACCGCGTCCAGCGGGAGTGTGGATGAGCAGTTCTTC. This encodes CASTASSGSVDEQFF.

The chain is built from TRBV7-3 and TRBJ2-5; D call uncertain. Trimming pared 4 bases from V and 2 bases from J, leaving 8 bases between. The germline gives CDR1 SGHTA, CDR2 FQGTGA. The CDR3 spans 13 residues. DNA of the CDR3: TGTGCCAGCAGCTCAACCCTTCAAGAGACCCAGTACTTC. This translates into CASSSTLQETQYF. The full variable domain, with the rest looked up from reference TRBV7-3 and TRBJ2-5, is GAGVSQTPSNKVTEKGKYVELRCDPISGHTALYWYRQSLGQGPEFLIYFQGTGAADDSGLPNDRFFAVRPEGSVSTLKIQRTERGDSAVYLCASSSTLQETQYFGPGTRLLVL.

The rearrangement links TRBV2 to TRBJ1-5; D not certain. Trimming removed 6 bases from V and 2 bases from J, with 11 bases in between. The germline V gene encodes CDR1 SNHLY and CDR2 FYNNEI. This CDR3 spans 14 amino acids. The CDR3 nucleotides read TGTGCCAGCAGCGTAGACGGAGGCAATCAGCCCCAGCATTTT. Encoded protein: CASSVDGGNQPQHF.

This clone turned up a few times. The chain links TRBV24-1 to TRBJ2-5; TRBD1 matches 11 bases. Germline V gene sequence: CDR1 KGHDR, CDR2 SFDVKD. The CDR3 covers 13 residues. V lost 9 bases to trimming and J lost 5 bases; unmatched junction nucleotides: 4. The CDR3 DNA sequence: TGTGCCACCGGGACAGGGGGTCTGGAGACCCAGTACTTC. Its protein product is CATGTGGLETQYF.

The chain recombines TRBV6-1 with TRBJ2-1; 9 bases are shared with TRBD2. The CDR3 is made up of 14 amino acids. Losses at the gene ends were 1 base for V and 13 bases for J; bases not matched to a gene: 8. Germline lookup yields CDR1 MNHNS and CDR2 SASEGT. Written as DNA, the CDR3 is TGTGCCAGCAGTGAAGTGTGGGCTAGCGGGACCCAGTTCTTC. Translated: CASSEVWASGTQFF.

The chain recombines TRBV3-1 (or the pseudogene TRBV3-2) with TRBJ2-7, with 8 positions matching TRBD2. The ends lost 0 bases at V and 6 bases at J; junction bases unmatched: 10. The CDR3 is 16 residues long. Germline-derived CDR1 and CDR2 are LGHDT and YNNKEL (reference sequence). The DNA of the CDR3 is TGTGCCAGCAGCCAAGAGATAATAGCGGGATCGTTCGAGCAGTACTTC. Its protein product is CASSQEIIAGSFEQYF.

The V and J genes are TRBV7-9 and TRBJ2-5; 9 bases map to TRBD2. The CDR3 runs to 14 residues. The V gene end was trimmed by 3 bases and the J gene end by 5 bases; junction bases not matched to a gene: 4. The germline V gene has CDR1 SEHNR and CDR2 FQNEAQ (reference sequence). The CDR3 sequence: CASSFSGSAETQYF. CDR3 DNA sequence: TGTGCCAGCAGCTTTAGCGGGAGCGCGGAGACCCAGTACTTC.

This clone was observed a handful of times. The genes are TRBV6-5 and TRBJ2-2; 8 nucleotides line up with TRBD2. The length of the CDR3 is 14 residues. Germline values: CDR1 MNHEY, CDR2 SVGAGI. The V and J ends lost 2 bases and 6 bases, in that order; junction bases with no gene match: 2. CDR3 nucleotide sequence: TGTGCCAGCAGTTACCCGGGACTAGCCGGGGAGCTGTTTTTT. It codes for CASSYPGLAGELFF.

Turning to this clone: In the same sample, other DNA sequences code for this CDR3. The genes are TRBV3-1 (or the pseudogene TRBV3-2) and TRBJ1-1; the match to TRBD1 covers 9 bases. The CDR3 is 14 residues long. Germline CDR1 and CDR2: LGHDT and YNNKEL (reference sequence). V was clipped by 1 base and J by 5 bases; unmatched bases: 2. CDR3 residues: CASSQGQGGTEAFF. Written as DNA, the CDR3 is TGTGCCAGCAGCCAAGGACAGGGGGGTACTGAAGCTTTCTTT.

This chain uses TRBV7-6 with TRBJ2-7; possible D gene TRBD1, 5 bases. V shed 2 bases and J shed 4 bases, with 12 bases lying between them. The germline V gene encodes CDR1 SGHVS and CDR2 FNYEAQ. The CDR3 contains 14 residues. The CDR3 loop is CASSLSPGRYEQYF. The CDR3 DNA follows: TGTGCCAGCAGCTTATCGCCAGGGCGATACGAGCAGTACTTC.

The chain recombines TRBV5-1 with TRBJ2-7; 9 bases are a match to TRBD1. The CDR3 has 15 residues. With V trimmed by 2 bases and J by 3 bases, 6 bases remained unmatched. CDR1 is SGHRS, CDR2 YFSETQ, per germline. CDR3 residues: CASSLTGGPDYEQYF. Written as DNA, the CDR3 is TGCGCCAGCAGCTTAACAGGGGGCCCTGACTACGAGCAGTACTTC.

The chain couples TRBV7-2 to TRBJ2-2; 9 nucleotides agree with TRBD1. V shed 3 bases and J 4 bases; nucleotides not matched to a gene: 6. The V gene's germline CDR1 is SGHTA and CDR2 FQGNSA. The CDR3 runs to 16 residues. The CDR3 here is CASSFNRGPATGELFF. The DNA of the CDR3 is TGTGCCAGCAGCTTTAACAGGGGGCCTGCCACCGGGGAGCTGTTTTTT.

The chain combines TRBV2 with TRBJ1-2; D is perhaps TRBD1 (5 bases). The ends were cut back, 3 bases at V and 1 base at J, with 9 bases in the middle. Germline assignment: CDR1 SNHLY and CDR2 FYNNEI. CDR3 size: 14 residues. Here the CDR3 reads CASSERGGNYGYTF. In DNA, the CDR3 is TGTGCCAGCAGTGAGCGGGGCGGTAACTATGGCTACACCTTC.